This is a list of T cell receptor beta chains from one sample in a study of blood T cell repertoires in COVID-19. Libraries were prepared by immunoSEQ multiplex PCR; TCRdb keeps only in-frame clonotypes and omits some of them. Of a few hundred thousand clones in the sample, roughly nine tenths were seen once. Material: PBMCs or T cells enriched from blood (not recorded which). These receptors came from a woman in her 40s who had been exposed to COVID-19. Each CDR3 is given with its conserved first and last residue. The order of the fields is CDR3 protein, CDR3 DNA, D gene, J gene, clone size, V gene. A D gene is named only where the DNA matches it firmly. Clone sizes are given selectively: once, few, many, or a class where the clone is expanded.

cdr3_aa: CASSLEGRNEQFF
cdr3_nt: TGTGCCAGCAGCTTGGAGGGTAGGAATGAGCAGTTCTTC
d_call: .
j_call: TRBJ2-1
clone_size: .
v_call: TRBV7-2

cdr3_aa: CASSPGLAGTETQYF
cdr3_nt: TGCGCCAGCAGCCCCGGACTAGCGGGCACAGAGACCCAGTACTTC
d_call: TRBD2
j_call: TRBJ2-5
clone_size: .
v_call: TRBV5-1

cdr3_aa: CASSLNEGVAWETQYF
cdr3_nt: TGTGCCAGTTCCCTCAACGAGGGGGTGGCGTGGGAGACCCAGTACTTC
d_call: .
j_call: TRBJ2-5
clone_size: .
v_call: TRBV7-8

cdr3_aa: CASTGTGVNEQFF
cdr3_nt: TGTGCCAGCACCGGGACAGGGGTGAATGAGCAGTTCTTC
d_call: TRBD1
j_call: TRBJ2-1
clone_size: .
v_call: TRBV19

cdr3_aa: CASSFTGGRVLYEQYF
cdr3_nt: TGCGCCAGCAGCTTTACAGGGGGAAGAGTCTTATACGAGCAGTACTTC
d_call: TRBD1
j_call: TRBJ2-7
clone_size: .
v_call: TRBV5-1

cdr3_aa: CAWSAHGTNIQYF
cdr3_nt: TGTGCCTGGAGTGCCCACGGGACTAACATTCAGTACTTC
d_call: .
j_call: TRBJ2-4
clone_size: .
v_call: TRBV30

cdr3_aa: CASSPGTGALYEQYF
cdr3_nt: TGTGCCAGCAGCCCCGGGACAGGGGCCCTTTACGAGCAGTACTTC
d_call: TRBD1
j_call: TRBJ2-7
clone_size: few
v_call: TRBV11-2

cdr3_aa: CASRDRGLRSPGTIYF
cdr3_nt: TGCGCCAGCAGGGACAGGGGGCTTCGGTCCCCGGGCACCATATATTTT
d_call: TRBD1
j_call: TRBJ1-3
clone_size: .
v_call: TRBV5-1

cdr3_aa: CASSPPVPGGYNEQFF
cdr3_nt: TGTGCCAGCTCACCCCCGGTCCCCGGGGGCTACAATGAGCAGTTCTTC
d_call: .
j_call: TRBJ2-1
clone_size: .
v_call: TRBV18

cdr3_aa: CASSTTLGGRTGELFF
cdr3_nt: TGTGCCAGTAGTACGACCCTAGGGGGAAGGACCGGGGAGCTGTTTTTT
d_call: .
j_call: TRBJ2-2
clone_size: .
v_call: TRBV19

cdr3_aa: CASSPTATGNTIYF
cdr3_nt: TGTGCCAGCTCACCGACTGCCACTGGAAACACCATATATTTT
d_call: .
j_call: TRBJ1-3
clone_size: .
v_call: TRBV18

cdr3_aa: CASSQGTGGFGGYTF
cdr3_nt: TGTGCCAGCAGCCAAGGGACAGGGGGCTTTGGTGGCTACACCTTC
d_call: TRBD1
j_call: TRBJ1-2
clone_size: .
v_call: TRBV7-2

cdr3_aa: CASSLRENYEQYF
cdr3_nt: TGTGCCAGCAGTTTAAGAGAAAACTACGAGCAGTACTTC
d_call: .
j_call: TRBJ2-7
clone_size: .
v_call: TRBV27

cdr3_aa: CASSLLAGGQADEQYF
cdr3_nt: TGTGCCAGCAGCTTACTAGCGGGGGGCCAGGCGGACGAGCAGTACTTC
d_call: TRBD2
j_call: TRBJ2-7
clone_size: .
v_call: TRBV7-6

cdr3_aa: CASSPTGVNEKLFF
cdr3_nt: TGTGCCAGCTCACCAACCGGTGTAAATGAAAAACTGTTTTTT
d_call: .
j_call: TRBJ1-4
clone_size: .
v_call: TRBV18

cdr3_aa: CASSPPGTGGLGAFF
cdr3_nt: TGTGCCAGCTCACCACCCGGGACAGGGGGGTTGGGAGCTTTCTTT
d_call: TRBD1
j_call: TRBJ1-1
clone_size: .
v_call: TRBV18

cdr3_aa: CASSVREETQYF
cdr3_nt: TGTGCCAGCAGTGTCCGCGAAGAGACCCAGTACTTC
d_call: .
j_call: TRBJ2-5
clone_size: .
v_call: TRBV2

cdr3_aa: CASSPQSPGEQYF
cdr3_nt: TGTGCCAGCAGCCCCCAGTCGCCGGGCGAGCAGTACTTC
d_call: .
j_call: TRBJ2-7
clone_size: .
v_call: TRBV11-3

cdr3_aa: CASSPSWGSGGAQYF
cdr3_nt: TGTGCCAGCAGTCCAAGCTGGGGCAGCGGGGGGGCCCAGTACTTC
d_call: TRBD2
j_call: TRBJ2-5
clone_size: .
v_call: TRBV6-5

cdr3_aa: CSASYGQQETQYF
cdr3_nt: TGCAGTGCTAGTTACGGACAGCAAGAGACCCAGTACTTC
d_call: .
j_call: TRBJ2-5
clone_size: few
v_call: TRBV20-1

cdr3_aa: CASSLDSSHTEAFF
cdr3_nt: TGCGCCAGCAGCTTGGATTCTTCCCACACTGAAGCTTTCTTT
d_call: .
j_call: TRBJ1-1
clone_size: .
v_call: TRBV5-1

cdr3_aa: CASSPKVRVDTEAFF
cdr3_nt: TGTGCCAGCAGCCCCAAGGTCCGGGTAGACACTGAAGCTTTCTTT
d_call: .
j_call: TRBJ1-1
clone_size: .
v_call: TRBV5-4

cdr3_aa: CASSYSSRANSYEQYF
cdr3_nt: TGTGCCAGCAGTTACTCGAGCAGGGCGAACTCCTACGAGCAGTACTTC
d_call: .
j_call: TRBJ2-7
clone_size: .
v_call: TRBV6-2/TRBV6-3

cdr3_aa: CASSVRTGVGTGELFF
cdr3_nt: TGCGCCAGCAGTGTTAGAACAGGGGTCGGCACCGGGGAGCTGTTTTTT
d_call: TRBD1
j_call: TRBJ2-2
clone_size: .
v_call: TRBV10-1

cdr3_aa: CSVVQGASYEQYF
cdr3_nt: TGCAGCGTGGTACAGGGGGCCTCCTACGAGCAGTACTTC
d_call: TRBD1
j_call: TRBJ2-7
clone_size: .
v_call: TRBV29-1

cdr3_aa: CASSLEGNTEAFF
cdr3_nt: TGTGCCAGCAGCCTTGAGGGGAACACTGAAGCTTTCTTT
d_call: .
j_call: TRBJ1-1
clone_size: few
v_call: TRBV7-6

cdr3_aa: CASSPRGWNYGYTF
cdr3_nt: TGTGCCAGCAGCCCCAGGGGGTGGAACTATGGCTACACCTTC
d_call: TRBD1
j_call: TRBJ1-2
clone_size: once
v_call: TRBV11-1

cdr3_aa: CASSQGEIMYSNQPQHF
cdr3_nt: TGTGCCAGCAGCCAGGGGGAAATCATGTATAGCAATCAGCCCCAGCATTTT
d_call: TRBD1
j_call: TRBJ1-5
clone_size: once
v_call: TRBV7-6

cdr3_aa: CASGLWNTEAFF
cdr3_nt: TGTGCCAGCGGGCTTTGGAACACTGAAGCTTTCTTT
d_call: .
j_call: TRBJ1-1
clone_size: once
v_call: TRBV5-4

cdr3_aa: CASSQTSGQGKSFYNEQFF
cdr3_nt: TGTGCCAGCAGCCAAACATCGGGACAGGGGAAGTCTTTTTACAATGAGCAGTTCTTC
d_call: TRBD1
j_call: TRBJ2-1
clone_size: .
v_call: TRBV3-1/TRBV3-2

cdr3_aa: CASSLQAGRPGYGYTF
cdr3_nt: TGTGCCAGCAGTTTACAGGCAGGGAGGCCGGGATATGGCTACACCTTC
d_call: .
j_call: TRBJ1-2
clone_size: .
v_call: TRBV27

cdr3_aa: CASSLVGGNTGELFF
cdr3_nt: TGTGCCAGCAGCTTGGTAGGGGGGAACACCGGGGAGCTGTTTTTT
d_call: .
j_call: TRBJ2-2
clone_size: .
v_call: TRBV5-6

cdr3_aa: CASSGRDSTYEQYF
cdr3_nt: TGTGCCAGCAGTGGACGGGACAGCACCTACGAGCAGTACTTC
d_call: TRBD1
j_call: TRBJ2-7
clone_size: .
v_call: TRBV27

cdr3_aa: CASRLGQGNTEAFF
cdr3_nt: TGTGCCAGCCGCCTTGGACAGGGGAACACTGAAGCTTTCTTT
d_call: TRBD1
j_call: TRBJ1-1
clone_size: .
v_call: TRBV18

cdr3_aa: CASLSDPLTDSFNQPQHF
cdr3_nt: TGCGCCAGCCTTTCGGACCCACTGACGGACAGCTTTAATCAGCCCCAGCATTTT
d_call: .
j_call: TRBJ1-5
clone_size: .
v_call: TRBV5-1

cdr3_aa: CASSFGQYLNTEAFF
cdr3_nt: TGCGCCAGCAGCTTCGGACAGTACTTGAACACTGAAGCTTTCTTT
d_call: .
j_call: TRBJ1-1
clone_size: .
v_call: TRBV5-1

cdr3_aa: CSVEEDRAYEQYF
cdr3_nt: TGCAGCGTTGAAGAGGACAGGGCCTACGAGCAGTACTTC
d_call: TRBD1
j_call: TRBJ2-7
clone_size: .
v_call: TRBV29-1

cdr3_aa: CASSLTGGASGSPAEQFF
cdr3_nt: TGTGCCAGCAGCTTAACAGGGGGGGCTAGCGGGAGCCCAGCTGAGCAGTTCTTC
d_call: TRBD2
j_call: TRBJ2-1
clone_size: .
v_call: TRBV7-3

cdr3_aa: CASSFRQGDNYGYTF
cdr3_nt: TGCGCCAGCAGCTTTAGACAGGGAGATAACTATGGCTACACCTTC
d_call: TRBD1
j_call: TRBJ1-2
clone_size: .
v_call: TRBV5-1

cdr3_aa: CASSGLGRTDTQYF
cdr3_nt: TGTGCCAGCAGTGGACTAGGGCGCACAGATACGCAGTATTTT
d_call: TRBD2
j_call: TRBJ2-3
clone_size: .
v_call: TRBV27

cdr3_aa: CASSRSSGGVGSPLHF
cdr3_nt: TGTGCCAGCAGTCGAAGTTCAGGGGGAGTGGGTTCACCCCTCCACTTT
d_call: TRBD1
j_call: TRBJ1-6
clone_size: .
v_call: TRBV6-6

cdr3_aa: CASSRQGSNTGELFF
cdr3_nt: TGTGCCAGCAGTAGACAGGGGTCGAACACCGGGGAGCTGTTTTTT
d_call: TRBD1
j_call: TRBJ2-2
clone_size: .
v_call: TRBV6-4

cdr3_aa: CASSPARYSNQPQHF
cdr3_nt: TGTGCCAGCAGCCCCGCTAGATATAGCAATCAGCCCCAGCATTTT
d_call: .
j_call: TRBJ1-5
clone_size: .
v_call: TRBV7-2

cdr3_aa: CASSQVGRGAFF
cdr3_nt: TGTGCCAGCAGCCAAGTCGGGCGGGGGGCTTTCTTT
d_call: .
j_call: TRBJ1-1
clone_size: .
v_call: TRBV3-1/TRBV3-2

cdr3_aa: CAWSPGGKRTQYF
cdr3_nt: TGTGCCTGGAGTCCAGGGGGCAAGAGGACCCAGTACTTC
d_call: TRBD1
j_call: TRBJ2-5
clone_size: .
v_call: TRBV30